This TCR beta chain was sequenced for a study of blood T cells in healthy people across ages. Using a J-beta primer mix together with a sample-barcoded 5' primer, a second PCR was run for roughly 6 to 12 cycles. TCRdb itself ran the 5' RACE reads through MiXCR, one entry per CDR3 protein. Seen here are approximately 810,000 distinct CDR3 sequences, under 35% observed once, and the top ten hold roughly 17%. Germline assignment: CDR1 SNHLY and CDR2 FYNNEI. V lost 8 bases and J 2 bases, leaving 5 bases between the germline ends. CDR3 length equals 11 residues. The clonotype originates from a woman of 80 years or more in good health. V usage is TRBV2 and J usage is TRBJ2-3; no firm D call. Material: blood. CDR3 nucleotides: TGTGCCAGCGTAAACACAGATACGCAGTATTTT. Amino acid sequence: CASVNTDTQYF.